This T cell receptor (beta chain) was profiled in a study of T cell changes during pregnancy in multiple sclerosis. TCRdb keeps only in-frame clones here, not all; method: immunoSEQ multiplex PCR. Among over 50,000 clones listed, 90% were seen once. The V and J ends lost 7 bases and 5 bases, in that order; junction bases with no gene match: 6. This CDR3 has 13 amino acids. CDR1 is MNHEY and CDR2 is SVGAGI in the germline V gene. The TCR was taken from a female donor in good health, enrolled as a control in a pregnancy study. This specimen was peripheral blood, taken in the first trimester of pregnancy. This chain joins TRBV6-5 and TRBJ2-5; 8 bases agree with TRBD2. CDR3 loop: CASIDPGGETQYF. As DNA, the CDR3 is TGTGCCAGCATTGACCCGGGAGGGGAGACCCAGTACTTC.